These 10 T cell receptor beta chains originate from one sample sequenced in a study of blood T cell repertoires in COVID-19. Repertoires were generated with immunoSEQ multiplex PCR, while TCRdb's copy carries only in-frame clones and drops some. The sample contains about 160,000 clones, more than 75% of which appear only once. Sequencing was performed on peripheral blood. The receptors come from a man aged 18-30 years with acute or convalescent COVID-19.

CDR3 in amino acids: CASSLELYGYEQYF. The CDR3 DNA reads as TGTGCCAGCAGCTTAGAACTTTATGGCTACGAGCAGTACTTC. The chain carries TRBV5-4 and TRBJ2-7, with unresolved D. The CDR3 has 14 residues. Trimming cost V 2 bases and J 3 bases, with 12 bases left between them. CDR1 is SGHNT and CDR2 is YYREEE in the germline V gene (reference sequence).

The chain links TRBV12-3 or TRBV12-4 to TRBJ1-2; TRBD1 matches 7 bases. This CDR3 has 13 residues. J lost 5 bases, V lost 5 bases, and 5 bases had no gene match. The CDR3 is CASSGTTGYGYTF. In DNA form, the CDR3 reads TGTGCCAGCAGTGGCACGACAGGGTATGGCTACACCTTC.

The J gene is TRBJ1-6, the V gene TRBV11-2; D unclear. Germline lookup yields CDR1 SGHAT and CDR2 FQNNGV. Between the trimmed V and J ends, which lost 1 base and 8 bases, there was a span of 12 bases. This CDR3 has 15 amino acids. Here the CDR3 reads CASSLATRADSPLHF. CDR3 nucleotides: TGTGCCAGCAGCTTAGCAACTAGGGCGGATTCACCCCTCCACTTT.

The chain carries TRBV6-1 and TRBJ2-1; D is possibly TRBD2 (6 bases). V was trimmed by 3 bases and J by 3 bases, leaving 9 bases between them. This CDR3 contains 14 residues. Germline CDR1 and CDR2: MNHNS and SASEGT. CDR3 DNA: TGTGCCAGCAGTGACCGCGGGATCTACAATGAGCAGTTCTTC. Amino acids: CASSDRGIYNEQFF.

This rearrangement joins TRBV2 to TRBJ1-5, with D tentatively TRBD1 (5 bases). CDR1 is SNHLY, CDR2 FYNNEI, per germline. The V gene lost 6 bases and the J gene lost 0 bases, with 12 bases spanning the gap. This CDR3 contains 15 residues. The CDR3 reads CASRRQSDSNQPQHF. The CDR3 DNA reads TGTGCCAGCAGAAGACAGAGTGATAGCAATCAGCCCCAGCATTTT.

The V gene is TRBV19, the J gene TRBJ1-2, with D perhaps TRBD1 (6 bases). The V and J ends lost 2 bases and 5 bases respectively, with 6 bases between them. CDR1 and CDR2 from the germline V gene are LNHDA and SQIVND (reference sequence). CDR3 length: 12 residues. CDR3: CASSITGYGYTF. CDR3 in DNA: TGTGCCAGTAGTATAACAGGGTATGGCTACACCTTC.

This chain joins TRBV5-4 and TRBJ2-5; TRBD1 aligns across 7 bases. CDR1 and CDR2 (germline): SGHNT, YYREEE (reference sequence). Losses at the gene ends were 4 bases for V and 2 bases for J; bases not matched to a gene: 2. The CDR3 totals 13 residues. The CDR3 DNA is TGTGCCAGCAGCGGGACAGTGCAAGAGACCCAGTACTTC. It codes for CASSGTVQETQYF.

The V gene is TRBV6-5, the J gene TRBJ2-5; the match to TRBD2 covers 7 bases. Germline assignment: CDR1 MNHEY and CDR2 SVGAGI. This CDR3 is 14 amino acids long. The V segment lost 9 bases and the J segment 5 bases; nucleotides outside the gene matches: 12. CDR3 residues: CASGSGGSVETQYF. The CDR3 region has the DNA TGTGCCAGTGGGAGTGGCGGGAGTGTGGAGACCCAGTACTTC.

The gene calls are TRBV5-1 and TRBJ1-4; TRBD1 aligns across 8 bases. Germline V gives CDR1 SGHRS, CDR2 YFSETQ. The ends lost 3 bases at V and 7 bases at J; junction bases unmatched: 11. The CDR3 sequence is 16 residues long. This CDR3 reads CASSSPGGQEGEKLFF. As DNA, the CDR3 is TGCGCCAGCAGCTCCCCGGGGGGACAGGAGGGTGAAAAACTGTTTTTT.

The rearrangement links TRBV25-1 to TRBJ1-1, with 8 nucleotides matching TRBD1. The V gene end was trimmed by 2 bases and the J gene end by 5 bases; junction bases not matched to a gene: 10. CDR1 and CDR2 (germline): MGHDK, SYGVNS. CDR3 size: 16 residues. In DNA form, the CDR3 reads TGTGCCAGCAGTGAAGGGGACAGGATACGGGAAACTGAAGCTTTCTTT. Its translation: CASSEGDRIRETEAFF.